The next 11 T cell receptor beta chains were all read from a single sample in a study of identical twins. Each CDR3 protein gets one entry after TCRdb re-called the 5' RACE reads with MiXCR. The sample has around 1.7 million distinct CDR3 sequences; roughly 35% are singletons. The sample was cord blood. The origin of the receptors is a newborn girl in good health.

This clonotype occurred a few times. The chain joins TRBV3-1 to TRBJ2-3; 8 bases agree with TRBD1. J lost 3 bases, V lost 1 base, and 9 bases had no gene match. The CDR3 spans 17 residues. Per the germline V gene, CDR1 is LGHDT and CDR2 is YNNKEL (reference sequence). CDR3 residues: CASSQVRRTGQTDTQYF. The CDR3 DNA reads TGTGCCAGCAGCCAAGTTCGACGGACAGGGCAAACAGATACGCAGTATTTT.

This clonotype was detected only a few times. This chain joins TRBV21-1 and TRBJ1-1; no check of the table's D call, TRBD1, against the DNA was made. TRBV21-1 counts as a pseudogene. The length of the CDR3 is 16 residues. This CDR3 reads CASSIRQGSMNTEAFF. In DNA, the CDR3 is TGTGCCAGCAGCATAAGACAGGGTAGCATGAACACTGAAGCTTTCTTT.

The chain couples TRBV10-3 to TRBJ2-4, with a tentative D call TRBD1 (6 bases). The DNA end favors TRBJ2-7, so the J call may be wrong. Germline V CDR1 and CDR2: ENHRY, SYGVKD. This CDR3 has 14 residues. CDR3 region: CAISVSKGVGEQYF. The DNA of the CDR3 is TGTGCCATCAGTGTGTCCAAGGGGGTGGGCGAGCAGTACTTC.

Only a few counts were recorded for this clonotype. V usage is TRBV10-2 and J usage is TRBJ2-3, with 11 bases that match TRBD2. CDR1 is WSHSY, CDR2 SAAADI, per germline. The CDR3 sequence is 18 residues long. V lost 2 bases to trimming and J lost 2 bases; unmatched junction nucleotides: 9. The CDR3 DNA reads as TGCGCCAGCAGTGAGGGCCTAGCGGGGGGCCCCACCACAGATACGCAGTATTTT. Amino acid sequence: CASSEGLAGGPTTDTQYF.

V and J are TRBV5-1 and TRBJ2-3; D possibly corresponds to TRBD2 (6 bases). This CDR3 spans 17 amino acids. Trimming pared 0 bases from V and 2 bases from J, leaving 16 bases between. CDR1 is SGHRS and CDR2 is YFSETQ in the germline V gene. The CDR3 sequence is CASSLVPGLPTTDTQYF. The CDR3 DNA is TGCGCCAGCAGCTTGGTCCCCGGACTACCGACCACAGATACGCAGTATTTT. Full variable domain (outside the CDR3, taken from reference TRBV5-1 and TRBJ2-3): KAGVTQTPRYLIKTRGQQVTLSCSPISGHRSVSWYQQTPGQGLQFLFEYFSETQRNKGNFPGRFSGRQFSNSRSEMNVSTLELGDSALYLCASSLVPGLPTTDTQYFGPGTRLTVL.

This clonotype was picked up a small number of times. The genes are TRBV2 and TRBJ2-3, with D perhaps matching TRBD1 (5 bases). The germline V gene has CDR1 SNHLY and CDR2 FYNNEI. Trimming took off 6 bases at V and 2 bases at J, with 9 bases between the two ends. The CDR3 length is 13 residues. The CDR3 loop reads CASRSDITDTQYF. The CDR3 DNA follows: TGTGCCAGCAGGTCGGACATCACAGATACGCAGTATTTT.

The chain recombines TRBV3-1 with TRBJ2-1, with D hard to call. CDR1 and CDR2 (germline): LGHDT, YNNKEL (reference sequence). Trimming took 0 bases from V and 2 from J, leaving 11 bases between them. This CDR3 has 16 amino acids. The CDR3, as DNA: TGTGCCAGCAGCCAAGATCTGGGAAGCCCCTACAATGAGCAGTTCTTC. As protein: CASSQDLGSPYNEQFF.

This clonotype was counted only a few times. This rearrangement joins TRBV5-1 to TRBJ2-1; 11 bases line up with TRBD1. This CDR3 comprises 15 residues. Germline trimming cut 4 bases from V and 3 bases from J; bases unmatched to any gene: 3. Germline CDR1 and CDR2: SGHRS and YFSETQ. DNA for the CDR3: TGCGCCAGCAGCCCGGACAGGGGGCACTACAATGAGCAGTTCTTC. As protein: CASSPDRGHYNEQFF.

The CDR3 DNA reads TGTGCCAGCAGCCCCAGATGGACTAGGCAAGAGACCCAGTACTTC. Translating gives CASSPRWTRQETQYF. The gene calls are TRBV14 and TRBJ2-5, with 7 bases identical to TRBD2. With 4 bases clipped from V and 2 bases from J, the junction kept 7 bases outside the gene matches. This CDR3 comprises 15 residues. Germline CDR1 SGHDN, CDR2 FVKESK. Based on the CDR3 plus reference TRBV14 and TRBJ2-5, the full variable domain is EAGVTQFPSHSVIEKGQTVTLRCDPISGHDNLYWYRRVMGKEIKFLLHFVKESKQDESGMPNNRFLAERTGGTYSTLKVQPAELEDSGVYFCASSPRWTRQETQYFGPGTRLLVL.

The sample holds many counts of this clonotype. The chain joins TRBV10-3 to TRBJ1-2; D unclear. Germline CDR1 ENHRY, CDR2 SYGVKD. Trimming removed 2 bases from V and 0 bases from J, with 7 bases in between. The CDR3 loop spans 14 amino acids. CDR3: CAISERAANYGYTF. CDR3 in DNA: TGTGCCATCAGTGAGCGGGCAGCTAACTATGGCTACACCTTC.

In this sample, this clonotype turned up a few times. The chain is built from TRBV20-1 and TRBJ2-1; D is undetermined. CDR3 size: 13 residues. Germline V gene data show CDR1 as DFQATT and CDR2 as SNEGSKA (reference sequence). With 5 bases removed from V and 3 bases from J, the gap between germline ends came to 11 bases. The CDR3 here is CSALDKIYNEQFF. CDR3 bases: TGCAGTGCTTTAGACAAAATCTACAATGAGCAGTTCTTC.